The 2 T cell receptor beta chains reported below all come from one sample, sequenced in a study of tissue T cells after allogeneic stem cell transplantation (dated 2022 in TCRdb). What this sample's time point label stands for: mouse harvest day 14 after allogeneic transplant. Each mouse graft, delivered by tail vein injection, combined 10^6 splenic CD5+ T cells with 10^7 T-cell-depleted bone marrow cells. Libraries came from the immunoSEQ multiplex PCR assay. TCRdb limited this immuneACCESS table to in-frame rearrangements with V and J called. A share of clones is missing; checked studies link under half to unresolved V genes, and the rest is unexplained. The sample includes over 1,400 clones, with approximately 50% observed a single time. Of the sample, more than 25% is held by the ten largest clones. Sequencing used liver tissue. These receptors were obtained from a female BALB/c mouse given C57BL/6 T cells with graft-versus-host disease after an allogeneic hematopoietic cell transplant.

In the case of this clone: Mouse gene names apply. With the read ending 1 residue before the CDR3 end, the germline J gene is used to fill in that end. This chain joins TRBV13-2 and TRBJ1-1; D not certain. This CDR3 has 14 amino acids. The V and J ends lost 0 bases and 4 bases respectively, with 10 bases between them. From germline, CDR1 is NNHNN and CDR2 SYGAGS (reference sequence). CDR3 in amino acids: CASGDAQAGTEVFF. Incomplete CDR3 DNA: TGTGCCAGCGGTGATGCCCAGGCGGGCACAGAAGTCTTC.

With respect to this clone: Gene names follow the mouse nomenclature. The sequenced fragment ends 1 residue before the CDR3 boundary, so the rest is inferred from the germline J gene. The chain joins TRBV1 to TRBJ1-1; maybe TRBD1 (6 bases). CDR3 length equals 14 residues. V was pared by 3 bases and J by 0 bases, with 8 bases between. Germline-derived CDR1 and CDR2 are NSQYPW and LRSPGD (reference sequence). The CDR3 loop reads CTCSARTANTEVFF. The CDR3 bases that were read are TGCACCTGCAGTGCCCGGACAGCAAACACAGAAGTCTTC.